Following are 5 T cell receptor beta chains from one sample sequenced in a study of blood T cell repertoires in COVID-19 (dated by TCRdb to 2019 to 2021). The library relied on the immunoSEQ multiplex PCR assay. What TCRdb holds here is the immuneACCESS table cut down to in-frame rearrangements. Part of the clones is not present; checked against another copy, under half of the missing clones reflect an unresolved V gene, and the others are unexplained. The sample table holds tens of thousands of clones, of which about nine tenths were seen once. The biggest ten clones account for 0.3% to 0.45% of the sample. Sequencing input: peripheral blood. The receptor set was obtained from a human donor in a cohort sampled during active COVID-19.

This rearrangement joins TRBV7-2 to TRBJ2-5; TRBD2 matches 7 bases. The CDR3 has 16 amino acids. V lost 8 bases and J lost 2; bases outside the gene matches: 14. Germline-derived CDR1 and CDR2 are SGHTA and FQGNSA. The CDR3 bases are TGTGCCAGCCAAGAATTCCCCCGGGGGGTTCAAGAGACCCAGTACTTC. It encodes CASQEFPRGVQETQYF.

Notes on this clone: A read error may account for a junction end that differs from germline. This chain uses TRBV7-2 with TRBJ1-2, with D perhaps TRBD1 (5 bases). The CDR3 has 18 amino acids. CDR1 and CDR2 from the germline V gene are SGHTA and FQGNSA. The CDR3 DNA follows: TGTGCCAGCACCTTAGCGGCTTTTTCGACAGCAACTAACTATGGCTACACCTTC. Its translation is CASTLAAFSTATNYGYTF.

This clone was counted only a few times. The rearrangement links TRBV6-2 or TRBV6-3 to TRBJ1-5; TRBD1 matches 8 bases. This CDR3 has 16 amino acids. The J segment lost 2 bases and the V segment lost 5 bases, leaving 8 bases of the junction unmatched. Looked up from germline, CDR1 is MNHEY and CDR2 is SVGEGT. DNA for the CDR3: TGTGCCAGCAGTGACCCGACAGGGGCGGGCAATCAGCCCCAGCATTTT. Amino acid sequence: CASSDPTGAGNQPQHF.

The V gene is TRBV4-3, the J gene TRBJ2-7, with TRBD2 matching 7 bases. CDR1 is LGHNA, CDR2 YSLEER, per germline. The CDR3 is 14 amino acids. V was pared by 4 bases and J by 2 bases, with 5 bases of the junction left unmatched. DNA for the CDR3: TGCGCCAGCAGCCCCGGACTAGGTCCCTACGAGCAGTACTTC. Encoded protein: CASSPGLGPYEQYF.

CDR3 amino acids: CASSPPGSAEAFF. Written as DNA, the CDR3 is TGTGCCAGCAGCCCACCGGGGTCAGCTGAAGCTTTCTTT. This chain connects TRBV5-4 to TRBJ1-1, with D unclear. The CDR3 is made up of 13 amino acids. CDR1 and CDR2 (germline): SGHNT, YYREEE (reference sequence). V lost 4 bases to trimming and J lost 6 bases, with 13 bases between them.